The rows below give T cell receptor beta chains drawn from one sample of a study of beta chain features in type 1 diabetes. TCRdb keeps only in-frame clones here, not all; method: immunoSEQ multiplex PCR. The data hold hundreds of thousands of clones, with roughly 16% observed a single time. The sequencing sample was made of naive CD4+ T cells from blood. Receptor source: a man younger than 35 in good health. CDR3s include the opening cysteine and the closing phenylalanine or tryptophan. Each record gives: V gene, D gene, clone size, J gene, CDR3 protein, CDR3 DNA. D genes are given only for firm matches. The size of a clone is reported for some rows only, either as once, few or many, or as a class for expanded clones.

TRBV7-9,.,.,TRBJ2-3,CASRGLGASTDTQYF,TGTGCCAGCAGGGGGTTAGGGGCGAGCACAGATACGCAGTATTTT
TRBV11-1,.,few,TRBJ1-5,CASSTQGAGPQHF,TGTGCCAGCAGCACTCAGGGCGCAGGGCCCCAGCATTTT
TRBV11-3,.,.,TRBJ2-1,CASSQRLGHEQFF,TGTGCCAGCAGCCAGAGGTTGGGCCATGAGCAGTTCTTC
TRBV11-2,TRBD1,.,TRBJ1-1,CASSWGQGASEAFF,TGTGCCAGCAGCTGGGGACAGGGGGCAAGTGAAGCTTTCTTT
TRBV29-1,TRBD2,.,TRBJ2-1,CSVGRTSGYNEQFF,TGCAGCGTCGGAAGAACTAGCGGGTACAATGAGCAGTTCTTC
TRBV18,.,few,TRBJ2-7,CASSPQGTLYEQYF,TGTGCCAGCTCCCCGCAGGGGACACTCTACGAGCAGTACTTC
TRBV29-1,.,few,TRBJ2-7,CSVGESYEQYF,TGCAGCGTCGGCGAGAGTTACGAGCAGTACTTC
TRBV9,TRBD1,few,TRBJ2-1,CASSLRDRDYNEQFF,TGTGCCAGCAGCCTGCGCGACAGGGACTACAATGAGCAGTTCTTC
TRBV29-1,TRBD1,.,TRBJ1-2,CSVDPLGQGSYTF,TGCAGCGTTGATCCCCTCGGACAGGGGAGCTACACCTTC
TRBV5-6,.,.,TRBJ1-2,CASSPRGANYGYTF,TGTGCCAGCAGCCCCAGGGGCGCTAACTATGGCTACACCTTC
TRBV28,.,.,TRBJ2-7,CASSSRVPSYEQYF,TGTGCCAGCAGTTCCAGGGTTCCCTCCTACGAGCAGTACTTC
TRBV19,TRBD2,.,TRBJ2-2,CASSPGTSGGLGTGELFF,TGTGCCAGTAGTCCCGGGACTAGCGGGGGGCTCGGCACCGGGGAGCTGTTTTTT
TRBV4-1,TRBD2,few,TRBJ2-3,CASSQDKWAGVMADTQYF,TGCGCCAGCAGCCAAGATAAATGGGCGGGAGTCATGGCAGATACGCAGTATTTT
TRBV10-3,TRBD1,few,TRBJ1-1,CAIIARTGSNTEAFF,TGTGCCATCATTGCTAGGACAGGATCAAACACTGAAGCTTTCTTT